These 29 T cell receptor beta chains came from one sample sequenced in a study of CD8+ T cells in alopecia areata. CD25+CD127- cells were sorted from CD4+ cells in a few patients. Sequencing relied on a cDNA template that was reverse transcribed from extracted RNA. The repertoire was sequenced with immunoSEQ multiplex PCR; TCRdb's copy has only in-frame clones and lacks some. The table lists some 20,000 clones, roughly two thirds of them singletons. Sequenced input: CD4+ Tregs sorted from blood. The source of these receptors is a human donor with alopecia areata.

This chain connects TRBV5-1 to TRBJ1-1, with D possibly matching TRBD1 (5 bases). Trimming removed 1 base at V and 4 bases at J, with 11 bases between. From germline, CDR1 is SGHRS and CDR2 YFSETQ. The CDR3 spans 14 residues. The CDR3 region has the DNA TGCGCCAGCAGCTTGCGCAGGGACCCCACTGAAGCTTTCTTT. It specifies CASSLRRDPTEAFF.

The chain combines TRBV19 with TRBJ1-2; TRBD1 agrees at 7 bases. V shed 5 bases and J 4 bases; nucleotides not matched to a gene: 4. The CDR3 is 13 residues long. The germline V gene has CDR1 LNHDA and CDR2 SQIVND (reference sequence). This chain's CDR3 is CASSRGQIYGYTF. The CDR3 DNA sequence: TGTGCCAGTAGTCGGGGACAGATCTATGGCTACACCTTC.

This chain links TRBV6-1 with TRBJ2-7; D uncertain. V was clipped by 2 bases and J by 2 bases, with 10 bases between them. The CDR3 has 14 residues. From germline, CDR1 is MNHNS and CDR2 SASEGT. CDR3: CASSENWQPYEQYF. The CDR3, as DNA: TGTGCCAGCAGTGAAAATTGGCAGCCCTACGAGCAGTACTTC.

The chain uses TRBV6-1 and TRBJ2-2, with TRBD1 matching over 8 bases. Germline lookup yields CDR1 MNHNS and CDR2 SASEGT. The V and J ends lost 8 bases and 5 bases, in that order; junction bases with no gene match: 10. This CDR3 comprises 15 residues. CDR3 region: CASGVKTGVTGELFF. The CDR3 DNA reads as TGTGCCAGCGGGGTGAAGACAGGGGTAACCGGGGAGCTGTTTTTT.

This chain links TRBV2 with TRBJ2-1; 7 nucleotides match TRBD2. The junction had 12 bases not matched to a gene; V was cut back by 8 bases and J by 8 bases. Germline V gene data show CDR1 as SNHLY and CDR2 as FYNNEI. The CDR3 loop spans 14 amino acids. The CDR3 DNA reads TGTGCCAGCGCTGCGGGAGCCCTCCGGGATGAGCAGTTCTTC. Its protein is CASAAGALRDEQFF.

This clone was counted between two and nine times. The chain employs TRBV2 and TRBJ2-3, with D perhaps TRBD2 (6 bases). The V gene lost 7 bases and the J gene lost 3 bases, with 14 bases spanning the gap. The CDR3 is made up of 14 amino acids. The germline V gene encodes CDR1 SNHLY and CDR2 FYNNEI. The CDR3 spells CASTRLGGTDTQYF. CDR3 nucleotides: TGTGCCAGCACCCGCTTAGGAGGGACAGATACGCAGTATTTT.

This CDR3 is CASSRPGTGAEQPQHF. CDR3 in DNA: TGTGCCAGCAGTAGGCCCGGGACAGGGGCGGAGCAGCCCCAGCATTTT. The chain couples TRBV28 to TRBJ1-5; TRBD1 aligns across 10 bases. J gave up 7 bases and V 5 bases, and 11 bases lay outside the gene matches. The CDR3 covers 16 residues. CDR1 and CDR2 (germline): MDHEN, SYDVKM.

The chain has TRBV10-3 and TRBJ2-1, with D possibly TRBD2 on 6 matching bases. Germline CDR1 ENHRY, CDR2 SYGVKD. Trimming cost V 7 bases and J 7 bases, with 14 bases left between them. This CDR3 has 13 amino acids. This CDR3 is CAIMEGSGNEQFF. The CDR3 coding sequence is TGTGCCATCATGGAGGGGAGTGGGAATGAGCAGTTCTTC.

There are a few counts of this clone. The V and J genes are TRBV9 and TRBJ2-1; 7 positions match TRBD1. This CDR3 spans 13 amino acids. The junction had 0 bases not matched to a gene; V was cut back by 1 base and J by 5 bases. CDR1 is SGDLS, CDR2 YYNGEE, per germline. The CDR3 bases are TGTGCCAGCAGCGTACAGGGGGACAATGAGCAGTTCTTC. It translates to CASSVQGDNEQFF.

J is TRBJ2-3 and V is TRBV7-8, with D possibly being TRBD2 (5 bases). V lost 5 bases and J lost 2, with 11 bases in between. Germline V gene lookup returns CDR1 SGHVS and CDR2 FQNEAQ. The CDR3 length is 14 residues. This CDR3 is CASSRDYTTDTQYF. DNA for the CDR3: TGTGCCAGCAGCCGAGACTACACCACAGATACGCAGTATTTT.

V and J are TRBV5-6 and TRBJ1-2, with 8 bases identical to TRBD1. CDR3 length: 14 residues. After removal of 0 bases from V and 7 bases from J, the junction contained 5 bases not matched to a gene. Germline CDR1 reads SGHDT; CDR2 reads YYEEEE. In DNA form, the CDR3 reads TGTGCCAGCAGCTTGGTCCGGGACAGGCGTGGCTACACCTTC. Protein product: CASSLVRDRRGYTF.

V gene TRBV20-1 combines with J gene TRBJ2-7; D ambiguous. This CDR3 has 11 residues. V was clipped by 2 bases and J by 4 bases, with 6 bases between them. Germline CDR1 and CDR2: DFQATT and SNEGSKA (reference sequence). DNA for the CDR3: TGCAGTGCTAGATCCGCTTACGAGCAGTACTTC. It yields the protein CSARSAYEQYF.

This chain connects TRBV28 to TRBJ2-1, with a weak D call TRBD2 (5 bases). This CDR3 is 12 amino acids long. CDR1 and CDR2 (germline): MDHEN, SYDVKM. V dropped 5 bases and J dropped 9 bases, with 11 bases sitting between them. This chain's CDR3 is CASSVSRGEQFF. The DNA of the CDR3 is TGTGCCAGCAGTGTAAGCCGGGGTGAGCAGTTCTTC.

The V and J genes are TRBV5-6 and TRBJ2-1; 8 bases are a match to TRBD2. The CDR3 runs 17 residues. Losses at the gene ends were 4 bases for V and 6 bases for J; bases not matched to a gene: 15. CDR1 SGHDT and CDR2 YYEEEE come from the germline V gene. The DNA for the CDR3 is TGTGCCAGCAGCCCTCCGCCGGGACTAGTTCTCGTCAATGAGCAGTTCTTC. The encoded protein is CASSPPPGLVLVNEQFF.

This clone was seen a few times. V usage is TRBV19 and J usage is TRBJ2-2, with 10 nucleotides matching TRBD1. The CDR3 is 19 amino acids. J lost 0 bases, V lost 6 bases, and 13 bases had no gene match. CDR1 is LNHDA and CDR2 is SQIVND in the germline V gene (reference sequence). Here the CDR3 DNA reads TGTGCCAGTAGAGGGGACAGGGGTTTGCGGCAAGCGAACACCGGGGAGCTGTTTTTT. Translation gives CASRGDRGLRQANTGELFF.

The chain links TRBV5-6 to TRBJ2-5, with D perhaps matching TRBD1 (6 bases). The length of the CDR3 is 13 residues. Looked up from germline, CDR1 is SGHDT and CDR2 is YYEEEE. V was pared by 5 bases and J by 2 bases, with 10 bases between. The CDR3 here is CASSRGGQETQYF. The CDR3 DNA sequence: TGTGCCAGCAGTAGAGGGGGACAAGAGACCCAGTACTTC.

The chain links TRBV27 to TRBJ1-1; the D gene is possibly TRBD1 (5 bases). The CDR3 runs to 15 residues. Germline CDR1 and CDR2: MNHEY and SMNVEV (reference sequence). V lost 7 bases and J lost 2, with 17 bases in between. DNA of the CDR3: TGTGCCAGCACCCCCCGCGGGGGATACAACACTGAAGCTTTCTTT. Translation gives CASTPRGGYNTEAFF.

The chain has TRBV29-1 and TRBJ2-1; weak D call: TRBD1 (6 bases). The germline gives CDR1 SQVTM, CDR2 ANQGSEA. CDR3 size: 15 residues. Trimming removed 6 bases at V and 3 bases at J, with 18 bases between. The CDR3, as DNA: TGCAGCGTGGGACCACCGGGACAAATCTACAATGAGCAGTTCTTC. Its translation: CSVGPPGQIYNEQFF.

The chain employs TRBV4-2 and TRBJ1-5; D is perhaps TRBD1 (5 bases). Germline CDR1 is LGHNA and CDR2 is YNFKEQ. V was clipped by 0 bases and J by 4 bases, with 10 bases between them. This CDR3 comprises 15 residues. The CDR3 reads CASSQEGRGNQPQHF. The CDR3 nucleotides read TGTGCCAGCAGCCAAGAAGGACGGGGGAATCAGCCCCAGCATTTT.

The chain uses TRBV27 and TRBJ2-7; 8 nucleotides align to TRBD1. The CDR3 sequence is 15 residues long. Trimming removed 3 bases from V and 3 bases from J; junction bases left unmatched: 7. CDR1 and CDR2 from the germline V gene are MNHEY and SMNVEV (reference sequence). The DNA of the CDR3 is TGTGCCAGCAGTTTTCAAGGAGGACAGGGCTACGAGCAGTACTTC. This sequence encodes CASSFQGGQGYEQYF.

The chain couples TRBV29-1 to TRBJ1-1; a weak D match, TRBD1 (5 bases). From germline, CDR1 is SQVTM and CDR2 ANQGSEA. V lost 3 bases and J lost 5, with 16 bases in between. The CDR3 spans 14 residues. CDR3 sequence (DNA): TGCAGCGTTGACCCCGGGGCGCTAATAACTGAAGCTTTCTTT. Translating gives CSVDPGALITEAFF.

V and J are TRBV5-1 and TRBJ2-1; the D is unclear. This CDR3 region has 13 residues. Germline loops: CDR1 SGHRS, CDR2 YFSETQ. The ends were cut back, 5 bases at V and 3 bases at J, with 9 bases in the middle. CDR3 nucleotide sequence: TGCGCCAGCAGTAGGGCGAACTACAATGAGCAGTTCTTC. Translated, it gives CASSRANYNEQFF.

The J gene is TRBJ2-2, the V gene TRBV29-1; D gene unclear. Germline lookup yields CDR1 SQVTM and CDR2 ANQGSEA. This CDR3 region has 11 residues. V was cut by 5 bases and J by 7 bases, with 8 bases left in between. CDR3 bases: TGCAGCGTTCCCCGAGGCGGGGAGCTGTTTTTT. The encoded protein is CSVPRGGELFF.

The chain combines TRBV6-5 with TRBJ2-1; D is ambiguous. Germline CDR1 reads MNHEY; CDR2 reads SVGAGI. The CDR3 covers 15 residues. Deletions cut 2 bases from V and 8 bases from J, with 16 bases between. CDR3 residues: CASSYGRLTKDEQFF. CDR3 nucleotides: TGTGCCAGCAGTTACGGAAGGCTGACAAAGGATGAGCAGTTCTTC.

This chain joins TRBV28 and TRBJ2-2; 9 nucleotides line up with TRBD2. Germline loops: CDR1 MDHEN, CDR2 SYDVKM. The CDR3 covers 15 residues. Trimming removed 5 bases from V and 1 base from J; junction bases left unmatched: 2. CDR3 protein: CASSSGGLNTGELFF. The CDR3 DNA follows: TGTGCCAGCAGTAGCGGGGGGTTGAACACCGGGGAGCTGTTTTTT.

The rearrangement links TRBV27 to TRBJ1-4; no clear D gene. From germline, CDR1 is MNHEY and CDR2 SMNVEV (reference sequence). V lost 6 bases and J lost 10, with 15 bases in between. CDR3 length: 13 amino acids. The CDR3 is CASSPQRPGKLFF. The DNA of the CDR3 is TGTGCCAGCAGCCCCCAGCGTCCGGGAAAACTGTTTTTT. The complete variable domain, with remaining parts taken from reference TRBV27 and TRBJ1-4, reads EAQVTQNPRYLITVTGKKLTVTCSQNMNHEYMSWYRQDPGLGLRQIYYSMNVEVTDKGDVPEGYKVSRKEKRNFPLILESPSPNQTSLYFCASSPQRPGKLFFGSGTQLSVL.

In nucleotides, the CDR3 is TGTGCCACCAAAAGCGGGATGAGCACAGATACGCAGTATTTT. Amino acids: CATKSGMSTDTQYF. The rearrangement joins TRBV28 to TRBJ2-3; TRBD2 matches 7 bases. The germline V gene encodes CDR1 MDHEN and CDR2 SYDVKM. CDR3 length equals 14 residues. V lost 10 bases, J lost 0 bases, and 7 bases stayed unmatched.

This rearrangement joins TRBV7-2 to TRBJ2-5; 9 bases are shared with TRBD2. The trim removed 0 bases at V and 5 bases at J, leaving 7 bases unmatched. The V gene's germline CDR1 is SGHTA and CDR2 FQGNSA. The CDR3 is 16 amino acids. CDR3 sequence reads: CASSLAAAGGGETQYF. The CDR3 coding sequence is TGTGCCAGCAGCTTAGCTGCAGCGGGGGGTGGTGAGACCCAGTACTTC.

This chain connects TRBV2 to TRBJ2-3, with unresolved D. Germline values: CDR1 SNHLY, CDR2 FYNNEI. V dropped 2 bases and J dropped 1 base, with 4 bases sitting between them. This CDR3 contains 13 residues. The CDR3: CASSEQGTDTQYF. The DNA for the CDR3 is TGTGCCAGCAGTGAACAGGGCACAGATACGCAGTATTTT.